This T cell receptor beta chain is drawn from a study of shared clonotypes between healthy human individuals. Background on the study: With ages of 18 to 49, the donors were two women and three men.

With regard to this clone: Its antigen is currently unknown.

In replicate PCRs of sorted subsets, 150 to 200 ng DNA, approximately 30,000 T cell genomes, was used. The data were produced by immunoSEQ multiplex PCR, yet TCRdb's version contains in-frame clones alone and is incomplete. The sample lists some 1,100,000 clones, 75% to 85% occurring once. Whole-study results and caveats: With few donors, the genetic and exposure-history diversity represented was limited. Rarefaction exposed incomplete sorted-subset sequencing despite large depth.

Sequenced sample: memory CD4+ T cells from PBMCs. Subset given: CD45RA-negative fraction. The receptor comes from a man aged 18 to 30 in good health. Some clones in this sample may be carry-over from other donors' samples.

The CDR3 loop is CASSFAGGGGYTF. Here the CDR3 DNA reads TGCGCCAGCAGCTTTGCAGGGGGCGGTGGCTACACCTTC. The chain carries TRBV5-1 and TRBJ1-2, with 8 bases lining up with TRBD1. The CDR3 sequence is 13 residues long. In germline, CDR1 is SGHRS, CDR2 YFSETQ. V dropped 2 bases and J dropped 7; count of bases not matched to a gene: 4.